These 27 T cell receptor beta chains came from one sample sequenced in a study of response to subunit inactivated influenza vaccine. TCRdb re-analysed the RT-PCR reads in MiXCR, keeping a single row per CDR3 protein. The sample holds under 200,000 distinct CDR3 sequences, roughly 10% seen once. The sample in question was non-naive T cells sorted from PBMCs, obtained more than 35 days after vaccination. These receptors originate from a man aged 45 to 65 who received an inactivated influenza vaccine.

This clonotype was seen ten or more times. V gene TRBV7-2 combines with J gene TRBJ2-1; D might be TRBD1 (8 bases). This CDR3 spans 15 amino acids. V was clipped by 5 bases and J by 3 bases, with 14 bases between them. Looked up from germline, CDR1 is SGHTA and CDR2 is FQGNSA. The CDR3 loop is CASSPSGTGYNEQFF. The DNA for the CDR3 is TGTGCCAGCAGCCCCAGCGGGACAGGCTACAATGAGCAGTTCTTC.

There are a few counts of this clonotype. The V and J genes are TRBV7-9 and TRBJ2-3; the D is unclear. Germline-derived CDR1 and CDR2 are SEHNR and FQNEAQ (reference sequence). The CDR3 runs 14 residues. Deletions cut 5 bases from V and 4 bases from J, with 13 bases between. This CDR3 is CASSPDTRADTQYF. The DNA for the CDR3 is TGTGCCAGCAGCCCCGATACCCGAGCAGATACGCAGTATTTT.

This clonotype was observed at least ten times. This chain uses TRBV5-1 with TRBJ2-3, with 10 bases aligning to TRBD2. The CDR3 is 14 residues long. The V gene end was trimmed by 4 bases and the J gene end by 6 bases; junction bases not matched to a gene: 5. CDR1 is SGHRS, CDR2 YFSETQ, per germline. CDR3 bases: TGCGCCAGCAGCCAGGGACTAGCGTACGATACGCAGTATTTT. Protein: CASSQGLAYDTQYF.

This chain connects TRBV3-1 to TRBJ1-2, with D possibly matching TRBD1 (5 bases). The CDR3 covers 14 residues. CDR1 and CDR2 (germline): LGHDT, YNNKEL (reference sequence). Trimming took off 1 base at V and 5 bases at J, with 11 bases between the two ends. The CDR3 sequence: CASSQGIGTYGYTF. CDR3 sequence (DNA): TGTGCCAGCAGCCAAGGAATAGGGACTTATGGCTACACCTTC.

V and J are TRBV28 and TRBJ2-2; TRBD2 might be the D (6 bases). The V end lost 3 bases, the J end lost 0 bases, and 14 bases lay between the germline ends. The CDR3 is 17 residues long. Germline V gene sequence: CDR1 MDHEN, CDR2 SYDVKM. CDR3 sequence reads: CASSLGGWQPNTGELFF. The CDR3 nucleotides are TGTGCCAGCAGTTTGGGAGGATGGCAGCCGAACACCGGGGAGCTGTTTTTT.

The chain has TRBV20-1 and TRBJ1-1; 7 nucleotides line up with TRBD1. Germline CDR1 DFQATT, CDR2 SNEGSKA (reference sequence). CDR3 size: 15 residues. The V gene end was trimmed by 3 bases and the J gene end by 5 bases; junction bases not matched to a gene: 12. DNA of the CDR3: TGCAGTGCTAGGGACCTAGACAGGGCAAGGACTGAAGCTTTCTTT. Translating gives CSARDLDRARTEAFF.

This clonotype was detected only a few times. The rearrangement links TRBV3-1 to TRBJ1-6; 8 bases agree with TRBD1. In germline, CDR1 is LGHDT, CDR2 YNNKEL (reference sequence). Trimming cost V 4 bases and J 10 bases; bases outside gene matches: 9. The CDR3 is 15 residues long. CDR3 residues: CASSLNYRGASPLHF. CDR3 DNA: TGTGCCAGCAGCCTTAATTACAGGGGGGCCTCACCCCTCCACTTT. The full variable domain, rest sourced from reference TRBV3-1 and TRBJ1-6, is DTAVSQTPKYLVTQMGNDKSIKCEQNLGHDTMYWYKQDSKKFLKIMFSYNNKELIINETVPNRFSPKSPDKAHLNLHINSLELGDSAVYFCASSLNYRGASPLHFGNGTRLTVT.

This clonotype was recorded a few times. The rearrangement links TRBV7-9 to TRBJ2-2; 11 bases match TRBD2. The CDR3 has 17 amino acids. Germline CDR1 reads SEHNR; CDR2 reads FQNEAQ (reference sequence). J lost 1 base, V lost 5 bases, and 6 bases had no gene match. The CDR3 sequence: CASSMPTSGVNTGELFF. The CDR3 DNA reads TGTGCCAGCAGCATGCCGACTAGCGGGGTGAACACCGGGGAGCTGTTTTTT.

This clonotype has a count of ten or more. The chain employs TRBV20-1 and TRBJ2-7; D ambiguous. This CDR3 comprises 12 residues. Trimming cost V 4 bases and J 2 bases, with 9 bases left between them. Per the germline V gene, CDR1 is DFQATT and CDR2 is SNEGSKA (reference sequence). This chain's CDR3 is CSATDGPYEQYF. The CDR3 DNA follows: TGCAGTGCTACCGACGGACCCTACGAGCAGTACTTC.

V is TRBV28 and J is TRBJ2-3; D is possibly TRBD2 (6 bases). The CDR3 covers 17 residues. The V gene's germline CDR1 is MDHEN and CDR2 SYDVKM. The germline V and J ends were trimmed by 5 bases and 1 base, with 19 bases remaining between them. CDR3: CASSTHLGGTRTDTQYF. The DNA for the CDR3 is TGTGCCAGCAGTACACACCTCGGGGGAACACGCACAGATACGCAGTATTTT.

This clonotype was recorded many times. This CDR3 fails to terminate in the conserved phenylalanine or tryptophan, so it likely reflects a read error. Because the CDR3's place on the DNA is in doubt, the DNA is left out and the CDR3 is given as listed by TCRdb. This chain joins TRBV15 and TRBJ1-1; the tabulated D call, TRBD1, remains unverified against the DNA. CDR1 is LNHNV, CDR2 YYDKDF, per germline (reference sequence). The CDR3 spans 13 amino acids, including both terminal residues. The CDR3 sequence: CATSRDLGEISSL.

In this sample, this clonotype turned up a few times. The chain has TRBV27 and TRBJ1-6; D is possibly TRBD1 (5 bases). The CDR3 length is 18 residues. Germline CDR1 is MNHEY and CDR2 is SMNVEV (reference sequence). V lost 0 bases and J 6 bases, leaving 18 bases between the germline ends. The CDR3 nucleotides are TGTGCCAGCAGTTTATCTCAACCGCGCGGGGCCTTTAATTCACCCCTCCACTTT. This sequence encodes CASSLSQPRGAFNSPLHF.

This clonotype occurred many times. One junction end disagrees with the germline gene, perhaps due to a read error. The J gene is TRBJ1-2, the V gene TRBV20-1; D not certain. The CDR3 contains 15 residues. Germline V lookup: CDR1 DFQATT, CDR2 SNEGSKA (reference sequence). The CDR3 DNA is TGCAGTGCTAGCTTTCGCGGGATCCAAAACTCTGGCTACACCTTC. Its translation is CSASFRGIQNSGYTF.

This clonotype appeared once. The chain combines TRBV28 with TRBJ2-3, with 13 bases matching TRBD2. V trimming: 5 bases; J trimming: 7 bases; junction bases outside the gene matches: 9. The CDR3 loop spans 16 amino acids. CDR1 and CDR2 from the germline V gene are MDHEN and SYDVKM. The CDR3 loop is CASSLSTSGRPNTQYF. Written as DNA, the CDR3 is TGTGCCAGCAGTCTCTCGACTAGCGGGAGGCCTAATACGCAGTATTTT.

As regards this clonotype: A clone one base away is much larger, so this may be a read error. The genes are TRBV29-1 and TRBJ2-3; no clear D. CDR1 is SQVTM and CDR2 is ANQGSEA in the germline V gene. V was pared by 3 bases and J by 5 bases, with 15 bases between. This CDR3 spans 14 amino acids. The CDR3 sequence is CSVDSVIGIDTQYF. CDR3 DNA sequence: TGCAGCGTTGATAGTGTAATCGGCATAGATACGCAGTATTTT.

The chain's CDR3 is CASSPGGGNEQFF. In nucleotides, the CDR3 is TGTGCCAGCAGCCCAGGGGGCGGGAATGAGCAGTTCTTC. The rearrangement uses TRBV11-3 and TRBJ2-1, with 8 bases that match TRBD1. Trimming took 5 bases from V and 7 from J; bases not matched to a gene: 4. This CDR3 is 13 amino acids long. Germline V gives CDR1 SGHNT, CDR2 YENEEA.

This clonotype was picked up many times. This chain joins TRBV7-2 and TRBJ1-2; 8 bases agree with TRBD1. V shed 5 bases and J 4 bases; nucleotides not matched to a gene: 9. The CDR3 is 15 residues long. The germline CDR1 and CDR2 sequences are SGHTA and FQGNSA. The CDR3 nucleotides are TGTGCCAGCAGCCCACTGACAGGGGCTAGCTATGGCTACACCTTC. Protein product: CASSPLTGASYGYTF.

There are many counts of this clonotype. This chain uses TRBV20-1 with TRBJ2-1; D could derive from TRBD1 or TRBD2 (5 bases each). This CDR3 contains 14 residues. V lost 0 bases and J lost 7, with 13 bases in between. Germline-derived CDR1 and CDR2 are DFQATT and SNEGSKA (reference sequence). CDR3 bases: TGCAGTGCTAGAGATCCCAGGGAGAGGAATGAGCAGTTCTTC. It translates to CSARDPRERNEQFF.

The chain joins TRBV3-1 to TRBJ2-5; D not resolved. Germline V CDR1 and CDR2: LGHDT, YNNKEL (reference sequence). The CDR3 runs 14 residues. V gave up 4 bases and J gave up 2 bases, with 11 bases separating them. The DNA of the CDR3 is TGTGCCAGCAGCCCAACGCTTGGGCAAGAGACCCAGTACTTC. The encoded protein is CASSPTLGQETQYF.

This clonotype was detected many times. The chain links TRBV12-3 or TRBV12-4 to TRBJ2-1, with D perhaps TRBD1 (5 bases). This CDR3 region has 15 residues. Trimming shortened V by 6 bases and J by 6 bases, and 18 bases separated the two germline ends. The CDR3 DNA follows: TGTGCCAGCAGGGCGCGGCAGGGTGACGGCAATGAGCAGTTCTTC. This gives the protein CASRARQGDGNEQFF.

This clonotype occurred many times. The chain couples TRBV6-1 to TRBJ2-6, with D perhaps matching TRBD1 (5 bases). The germline V gene encodes CDR1 MNHNS and CDR2 SASEGT. The V and J ends lost 6 bases and 2 bases respectively, with 5 bases between them. The length of the CDR3 is 13 residues. The CDR3, as DNA: TGTGCCAGCAGGACAGCTGGGGCCAACGTCCTGACTTTC. This translates into CASRTAGANVLTF.

This clonotype was counted only a few times. CDR3 loop: CASSPLGTGIYEQYF. In DNA, the CDR3 is TGTGCCAGCAGCCCCCTAGGCACCGGGATCTACGAGCAGTACTTC. The chain couples TRBV7-9 to TRBJ2-7, with D maybe TRBD2 (5 bases). The CDR3 totals 15 residues. CDR1 and CDR2 from the germline V gene are SEHNR and FQNEAQ (reference sequence). V was pared by 5 bases and J by 3 bases, with 17 bases between.

This clonotype was detected only a few times. The chain links TRBV2 to TRBJ2-2, with D uncertain. V gave up 3 bases and J gave up 6 bases, with 8 bases separating them. CDR1 is SNHLY and CDR2 is FYNNEI in the germline V gene. The CDR3 is made up of 13 amino acids. In DNA form, the CDR3 reads TGTGCCAGCAGTGAGGAAAGGCCCGGGGAGCTGTTTTTT. It codes for CASSEERPGELFF.

This clonotype was counted many times. The J gene is TRBJ2-7, the V gene TRBV6-2 or TRBV6-3; the D is unclear. The CDR3 has 13 residues. Trimming cost V 10 bases and J 3 bases, with 16 bases left between them. Germline V gene sequence: CDR1 MNHEY, CDR2 SVGEGT. For the CDR3, the DNA is TGTGCCAACAAACCCCACATCCACTACGAGCAGTACTTC. The encoded protein is CANKPHIHYEQYF.

This clonotype was detected ten times or more. The genes are TRBV11-2 and TRBJ1-2, with D maybe TRBD1 (6 bases). The CDR3 contains 14 residues. The V end was cut by 3 bases, the J end by 4 bases, with 12 bases between. Germline V gene sequence: CDR1 SGHAT, CDR2 FQNNGV. The CDR3 nucleotides read TGTGCCAGCAGCTTGTACAGGGTCGGCTATGGCTACACCTTC. Translation gives CASSLYRVGYGYTF. The entire variable domain, with the rest obtained from reference TRBV11-2 and TRBJ1-2, is as follows: EAGVAQSPRYKIIEKRQSVAFWCNPISGHATLYWYQQILGQGPKLLIQFQNNGVVDDSQLPKDRFSAERLKGVDSTLKIQPAKLEDSAVYLCASSLYRVGYGYTFGSGTRLTVV.

This clonotype was counted only a few times. The rearrangement uses TRBV28 and TRBJ1-6, with D uncertain. Deletions cut 3 bases from V and 15 bases from J, with 15 bases between. CDR3 length: 13 residues. Germline V gene sequence: CDR1 MDHEN, CDR2 SYDVKM. The CDR3 nucleotides are TGTGCCAGCAGTTTTGCGGAGGTAGCCATCCTCCACTTT. Translation: CASSFAEVAILHF.

This sequence joins TRBV20-1 and TRBJ1-3; a possible D gene is TRBD1 (5 bases). V lost 5 bases and J 0 bases, leaving 11 bases between the germline ends. CDR1 DFQATT and CDR2 SNEGSKA come from the germline V gene (reference sequence). The CDR3 is 14 residues long. CDR3 nucleotide sequence: TGCAGTGCTGCCCAGGGAAACTCTGGAAACACCATATATTTT. It specifies CSAAQGNSGNTIYF.